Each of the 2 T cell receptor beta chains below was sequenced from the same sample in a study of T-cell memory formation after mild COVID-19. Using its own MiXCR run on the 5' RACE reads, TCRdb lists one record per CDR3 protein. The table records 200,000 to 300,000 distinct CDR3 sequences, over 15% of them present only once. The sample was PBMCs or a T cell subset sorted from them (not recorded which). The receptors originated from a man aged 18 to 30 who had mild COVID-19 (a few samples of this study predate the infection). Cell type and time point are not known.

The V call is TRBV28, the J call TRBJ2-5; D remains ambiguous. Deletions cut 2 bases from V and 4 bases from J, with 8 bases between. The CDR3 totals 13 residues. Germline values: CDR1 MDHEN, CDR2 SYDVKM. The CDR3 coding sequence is TGTGCCAGCAGTTTAATTCGACGAGAGACCCAGTACTTC. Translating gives CASSLIRRETQYF.

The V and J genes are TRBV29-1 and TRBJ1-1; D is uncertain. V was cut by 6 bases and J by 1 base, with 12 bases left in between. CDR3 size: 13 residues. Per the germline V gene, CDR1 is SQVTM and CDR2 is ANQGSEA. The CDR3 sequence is CSVAFRANTEAFF. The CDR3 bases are TGCAGCGTAGCCTTTAGGGCGAACACTGAAGCTTTCTTT.